This record concerns one T cell receptor (beta chain) sequence. This clonotype was seen repeatedly, ten times or more. Its antigen remains unidentified. No base qualities exist here, and no much larger clone lies one base off it. This sample is part of a study of T-cell reconstitution after alpha-beta-depleted transplantation in children (dated by TCRdb to about 2016). A note on the overall study: The study quantitatively tracked T-cell immune reconstitution after TCRalphabeta/CD19-depleted allogeneic hematopoietic cell transplantation in children using TCR repertoire profiling.

The library was built by means of PCR. Instrument on record: Illumina HiSeq 2500. Molecular barcoding was employed in the preparation of TCR libraries, with unique molecular identifiers being used to normalize TCRbeta repertoire quantification. TCRdb itself trimmed the public reads at Q25 with fastp, ran MiXCR and retained productive beta chains. Each CDR3 protein gets just one entry, which takes the most common genes and DNA from the rows behind it. The sample includes about 230,000 distinct CDR3 sequences, with approximately 10% observed a single time. The ten largest clones represent about 28% of the sample. Interpreted using the paper, the treatment or condition label stands for: allogeneic hematopoietic cell transplantation with graft depleted of TCRalphabeta T cells and CD19 B cells. Transplant recipients were children who received TCRalphabeta/CD19-depleted allogeneic hematopoietic cell grafts.

The study at large found these results: The apparently early recovery of alphabetaT-cell counts about two months after transplant reportedly depended on only several hundred rapidly expanded clones that came from non-depleted graft cells. Over subsequent months, a decline in hyperexpanded clone frequencies was noted, and after one year, T-cell counts and TCRbeta diversity were mostly ascribed to newly produced T cells. The high TCRbeta diversity at day 60 in some patients was ascribed to recipient T cells and intrathymic progenitors that had survived conditioning.

The germline V gene (reference sequence) yields SEHNR for CDR1 and FQNEAQ for CDR2. Clipping removes 7 bases from V and 1 base from J, with 6 as the unmatched junction base count. Inclusive of the bounding cysteine and phenylalanine, the CDR3 is 14 residues long. Solely the CDR3 DNA is kept, with 42 bases framed from the first base. The sequencing used PBMCs, collected before TCRalphabeta/CD19-depleted stem cell transplant. The chain uses TRBV7-9 and TRBJ1-1, with 7 bases in between that match TRBD1. This TCR was recovered from a child less than two years old with acute myeloid leukemia, due to receive a stem cell transplant. The DNA reads TGTGCCAGCACCAACGGACAGGAGAACACTGAAGCTTTCTTT. Protein translation: CASTNGQENTEAFF.